This TCR beta chain originates from a study of T cell responses to AZD1222 COVID-19 vaccine. Background on the study: Pooled together were second doses at about 4 or about 12 weeks.

Unmatched junction bases numbered 10, after V lost 6 bases and J lost 8 bases. This CDR3 contains 14 residues. The germline CDR1 and CDR2 sequences are MNHEY and SVGAGI. Regarding this clone: What it recognizes is unknown.

Study-wide results and limits: Two doses of AZD1222 preceded a rise in Spike-specific TCR breadth and depth. Repertoire collection took place solely once the T cell response had peaked. Donors skewed white British and female; clonal diversity was possibly underestimated.

Generated by immunoSEQ multiplex PCR, the TCRdb table keeps only in-frame clones and is missing some. The sample carries 110,000 to 150,000 clones, 92% recorded once. The TCR was taken from an adult in good health. Source: peripheral blood, taken on day 0 of AZD1222 vaccination. V and J are TRBV6-5 and TRBJ1-2, with 9 positions matching TRBD1. CDR3 protein: CASRTGTGTGGYTF. The CDR3 region has the DNA TGTGCCAGCAGAACTGGGACAGGGACAGGGGGCTACACCTTC.